The T cell receptor beta chain described here comes from a study of blood T cell repertoires in COVID-19. Background on the study: T cells, B-cell-depleted T cells, or PBMCs supplied cDNA or gDNA.

This CDR3 has 13 residues. Germline lookup yields CDR1 SQVTM and CDR2 ANQGSEA. The germline V and J ends were trimmed by 6 bases and 5 bases, with 16 bases remaining between them. Authors' processing steps: Reference gene primer amplification gave estimated nucleated cell counts. TCRdb's table, derived via immunoSEQ multiplex PCR, lists solely in-frame clones and lacks some. V, J and clone size are taken as reported in that table, and D and trimming were inferred from the DNA itself. The data hold around 200,000 clones, with around 85% observed a single time. This sequence originates from a woman aged 50 to 60 with acute or convalescent COVID-19. The chain couples TRBV29-1 to TRBJ1-1; no clear D. Source material: peripheral blood. Written as DNA, the CDR3 is TGCAGCGTAGCCCGTCTCGGAGCGACTGAAGCTTTCTTT. Amino acids: CSVARLGATEAFF.